The entry below gives a single T cell receptor beta chain sequence along with its context. This entry belongs to a study of T cells in Graves' hyperthyroidism and ophthalmopathy. Uncontrolled infection, other autoimmune disease, pregnancy or lactation barred patients from enrollment. Germline CDR1 SGHTA, CDR2 FQGNSA. This CDR3 comprises 16 residues. V shed 1 base and J shed 8 bases, with 18 bases lying between them. Amplified regions were TCR beta CDR3 sequences from RNA transcripts. TCR CDR3 regions were first amplified by RT-PCR with HTBI primers. TCRdb redid the calling of the multiplex PCR reads with MiXCR, one entry per CDR3 protein. This table holds roughly 650,000 distinct CDR3 sequences, around 15% found once.

The TCR originated in a woman in her thirties or forties with Graves' ophthalmopathy. The sample taken for sequencing was blood. The chain carries TRBV7-2 and TRBJ2-1; D is uncertain. CDR3 residues: CASSLVVKSKSDEQFF. As DNA, the CDR3 is TGTGCCAGCAGCTTAGTAGTCAAATCTAAATCTGATGAGCAGTTCTTC.